This T cell receptor (beta chain) was sequenced during a study of blood T cells in healthy people across ages. Findings and limits, study-wide: The lack of PBMC sorting stopped any conclusive naive versus antigen-experienced comparison.

Comments on this clonotype: Its antigen is not identified.

Primed by a sample-barcoded 5' primer and a J-beta primer mix, a second PCR proceeded for roughly 7 to 11 cycles. TCRdb re-analysed the 5' RACE reads in MiXCR, keeping a single row per CDR3 protein. The data hold about 1,500,000 distinct CDR3 sequences, with approximately 40% observed a single time. This CDR3 has 15 residues. Looked up from germline, CDR1 is SEHNR and CDR2 is FQNEAQ (reference sequence). V lost 5 bases and J lost 6, with 19 bases in between. The sample consisted of blood. The TCR comes from a woman aged 18 to 35 in good health. J is TRBJ1-1 and V is TRBV7-9; D is ambiguous. CDR3 nucleotides: TGTGCCAGCAGCAAACACCTCCGGGATTTCCCTGAAGCTTTCTTT. It specifies CASSKHLRDFPEAFF.